A single T cell receptor (beta chain) is shown here with its context. The data belong to a study of shared clonotypes between healthy human individuals. The CDR3 extends over 15 amino acids. CDR1 is SQVTM and CDR2 is ANQGSEA in the germline V gene. The V gene lost 8 bases and the J gene lost 0 bases, with 18 bases spanning the gap. Cells designated naive CD8 were CD45RO-negative and were positively selected for CCR7, with terminally differentiated effector memory CD45RA+ cells excluded. Repertoires were generated with immunoSEQ multiplex PCR, while TCRdb's copy carries only in-frame clones and drops some. The sample holds more than 600,000 clones, about 92% seen once.

The chain links TRBV29-1 to TRBJ2-3; D gene uncertain. The sequencing sample was made of naive CD8+ T cells sorted from blood. This TCR was recovered from a man aged 30 to 45 in good health. CDR3 residues: CSHSPLGTSTDTQYF. The DNA for the CDR3 is TGCAGCCATTCCCCGCTGGGTACTAGCACAGATACGCAGTATTTT.